This T cell receptor (beta chain) came from a study of blood T cells in healthy people across ages. This clonotype has at least ten counts. The V and J ends lost 2 bases and 5 bases, in that order; junction bases with no gene match: 6. The germline CDR1 and CDR2 sequences are SGHAT and FQNNGV. The CDR3 consists of 16 residues. Together with a sample-barcoded 5' primer, a J-beta primer mix was included in a second PCR lasting about 6 to 11 cycles. TCRdb reprocessed the 5' RACE reads with MiXCR, giving one entry per CDR3 protein. The sample carries around 800,000 distinct CDR3 sequences, roughly 24% recorded once. These data were likewise used in another study, on T cells of mothers and their children.

The chain recombines TRBV11-2 with TRBJ2-5; 12 bases align to TRBD2. The sample comprised blood. The TCR sequence derives from a boy between 10 and 17 years old in good health. CDR3 protein: CASSLYGLAGMETQYF. The CDR3 DNA reads as TGTGCCAGCAGCTTATATGGACTAGCGGGGATGGAGACCCAGTACTTC.